A single sample is the source of the 5 T cell receptor beta chains below, sequenced in a study of CD8 T cells in Susac syndrome. With random hexamers, reverse transcription was performed on about 0.5 to 1 ug of RNA. MiXCR was run by TCRdb on the immunoSEQ multiplex PCR reads, yielding one entry per CDR3 protein. There are approximately 180,000 distinct CDR3 sequences in the sample; 95% occur only once, and roughly 0.095% lies in the top ten. The specimen was CD4+ T cells from PBMCs. Receptors were obtained from a human donor with multiple sclerosis.

The rearrangement joins TRBV30 to TRBJ2-7, with 7 positions matching TRBD1. The ends lost 0 bases at V and 3 bases at J; junction bases unmatched: 14. CDR3 length: 17 amino acids. In germline, CDR1 is GTSNPN, CDR2 SVGIG (reference sequence). The CDR3 loop reads CAWSVPETGYRGYEQYF. Here the CDR3 DNA reads TGTGCCTGGAGTGTACCCGAGACAGGGTATCGGGGCTACGAGCAGTACTTC. Using reference TRBV30 and TRBJ2-7 for the parts outside the CDR3, the full variable domain is SQTIHQWPATLVQPVGSPLSLECTVEGTSNPNLYWYRQAAGRGLQLLFYSVGIGQISSEVPQNLSASRPQDRQFILSSKKLLLSDSGFYLCAWSVPETGYRGYEQYFGPGTRLTVT.

The rearrangement uses TRBV30 and TRBJ1-1, with 7 bases identical to TRBD1. Germline CDR1 reads GTSNPN; CDR2 reads SVGIG (reference sequence). The CDR3 spans 13 residues. With 4 bases clipped from V and 4 bases from J, the junction kept 6 bases outside the gene matches. This CDR3 is CAWNRGAFTEAFF. In DNA form, the CDR3 reads TGTGCCTGGAACAGGGGCGCCTTCACTGAAGCTTTCTTT. The full variable domain, rest sourced from reference TRBV30 and TRBJ1-1, is SQTIHQWPATLVQPVGSPLSLECTVEGTSNPNLYWYRQAAGRGLQLLFYSVGIGQISSEVPQNLSASRPQDRQFILSSKKLLLSDSGFYLCAWNRGAFTEAFFGQGTRLTVV.

This chain joins TRBV5-1 and TRBJ1-4, with D hard to call. CDR1 and CDR2 from the germline V gene are SGHRS and YFSETQ. V was cut by 4 bases and J by 0 bases, with 10 bases left in between. CDR3 size: 15 residues. The CDR3 loop is CASSALGATNEKLFF. CDR3 DNA: TGCGCCAGCAGCGCCCTGGGCGCAACTAATGAAAAACTGTTTTTT.

This clonotype was counted once. V is TRBV5-1 and J is TRBJ2-7; TRBD1 aligns across 9 bases. The CDR3 runs to 14 residues. CDR1 is SGHRS, CDR2 YFSETQ, per germline. The junction had 4 bases not matched to a gene; V was cut back by 3 bases and J by 3 bases. This CDR3 reads CASSSGTGIYEQYF. DNA of the CDR3: TGCGCCAGCAGCTCTGGGACAGGGATCTACGAGCAGTACTTC.

The V call is TRBV29-1, the J call TRBJ2-5; D may be TRBD1 (5 bases). CDR1 SQVTM and CDR2 ANQGSEA come from the germline V gene. V lost 5 bases and J 4 bases, leaving 11 bases between the germline ends. The CDR3 is 12 residues long. This chain's CDR3 is CSVYRGGETQYF. CDR3 DNA sequence: TGCAGCGTTTATAGGGGTGGAGAGACCCAGTACTTC.